This TCR beta chain came from a study of T cell responses to AZD1222 COVID-19 vaccine. The study, taken as a whole, reports: Targets within unmutated variant regions were reportedly found for nearly half of spike-specific TCRs. Along spike, vaccine-associated CD4 TCRs were found throughout, with dominance at 160-218 and 743-854. Compared with day 0, the breadth and depth of the Spike-specific TCR repertoire rose significantly after two doses of AZD1222. Most donors were white British and more were female, and clonal diversity was possibly underestimated.

As for this clone: Antigen unknown.

Assay: immunoSEQ multiplex PCR; the TCRdb copy retains only in-frame clones and omits some. The data show around 100,000 clones, nearly 90% seen once. J lost 9 bases, V lost 5 bases, and 4 bases had no gene match. Germline CDR1 and CDR2: SGHVS and FQNEAQ. The CDR3 has 12 residues. The receptor comes from an adult who received the AZD1222 COVID-19 vaccine. The V gene is TRBV7-8, the J gene TRBJ2-4; 7 bases line up with TRBD1. Here the sequenced sample was peripheral blood, taken 28 days after the second AZD1222 dose. In DNA, the CDR3 is TGTGCCAGCAGCCCAAGGACAGGCATTCAGTACTTC. Its protein product is CASSPRTGIQYF.